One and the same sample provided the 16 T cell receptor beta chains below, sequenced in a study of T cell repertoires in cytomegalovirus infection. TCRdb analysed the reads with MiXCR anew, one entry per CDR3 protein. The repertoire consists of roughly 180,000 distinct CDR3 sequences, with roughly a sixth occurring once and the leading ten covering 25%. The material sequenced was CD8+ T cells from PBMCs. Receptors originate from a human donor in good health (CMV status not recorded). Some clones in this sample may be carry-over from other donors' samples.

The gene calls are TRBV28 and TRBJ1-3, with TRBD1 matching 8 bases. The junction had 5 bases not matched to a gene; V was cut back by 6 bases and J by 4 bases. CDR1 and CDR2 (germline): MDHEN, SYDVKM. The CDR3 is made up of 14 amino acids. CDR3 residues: CASSTDREGNTIYF. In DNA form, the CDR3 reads TGTGCCAGCAGCACGGACAGGGAGGGAAACACCATATATTTT.

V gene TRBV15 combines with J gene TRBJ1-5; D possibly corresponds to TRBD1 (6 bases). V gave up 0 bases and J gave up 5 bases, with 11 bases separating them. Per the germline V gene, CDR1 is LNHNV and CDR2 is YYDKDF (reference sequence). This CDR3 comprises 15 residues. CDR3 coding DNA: TGTGCCACCAGCAGAGATAAAAGGGGGGATCAGCCCCAGCATTTT. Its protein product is CATSRDKRGDQPQHF.

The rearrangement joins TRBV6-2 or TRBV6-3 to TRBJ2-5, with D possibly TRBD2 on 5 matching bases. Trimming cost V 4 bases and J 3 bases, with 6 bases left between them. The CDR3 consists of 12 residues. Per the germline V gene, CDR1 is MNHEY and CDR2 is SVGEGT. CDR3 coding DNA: TGTGCCAGCAGTTTCGGGGAAGAGACCCAGTACTTC. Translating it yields CASSFGEETQYF.

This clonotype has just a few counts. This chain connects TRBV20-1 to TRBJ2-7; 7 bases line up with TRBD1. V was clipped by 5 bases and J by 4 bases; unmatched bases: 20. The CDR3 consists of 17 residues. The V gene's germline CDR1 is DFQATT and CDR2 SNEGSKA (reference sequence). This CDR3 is CSAPRYLIGTEGYEQYF. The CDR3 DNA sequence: TGCAGTGCTCCCAGATACCTTATAGGGACAGAGGGGTACGAGCAGTACTTC.

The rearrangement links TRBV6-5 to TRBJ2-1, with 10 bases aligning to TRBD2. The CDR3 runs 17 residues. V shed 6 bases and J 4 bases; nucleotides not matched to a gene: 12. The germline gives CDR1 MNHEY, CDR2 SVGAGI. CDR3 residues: CASSRILLAGFYNEQFF. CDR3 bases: TGTGCCAGCAGCCGAATCTTACTAGCGGGGTTTTACAATGAGCAGTTCTTC.

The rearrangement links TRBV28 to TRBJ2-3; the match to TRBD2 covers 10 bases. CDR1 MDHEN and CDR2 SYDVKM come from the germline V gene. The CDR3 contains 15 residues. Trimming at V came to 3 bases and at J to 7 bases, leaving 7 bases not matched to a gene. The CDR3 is CASSFTTSGWYTQYF. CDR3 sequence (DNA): TGTGCCAGCAGTTTCACGACTAGCGGGTGGTATACGCAGTATTTT.

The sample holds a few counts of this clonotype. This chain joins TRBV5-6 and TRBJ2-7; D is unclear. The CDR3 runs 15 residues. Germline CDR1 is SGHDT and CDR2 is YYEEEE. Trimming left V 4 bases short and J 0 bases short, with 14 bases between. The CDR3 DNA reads TGTGCCAGCAGCCGGCCCCGTGACAACTCCTACGAGCAGTACTTC. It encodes CASSRPRDNSYEQYF.

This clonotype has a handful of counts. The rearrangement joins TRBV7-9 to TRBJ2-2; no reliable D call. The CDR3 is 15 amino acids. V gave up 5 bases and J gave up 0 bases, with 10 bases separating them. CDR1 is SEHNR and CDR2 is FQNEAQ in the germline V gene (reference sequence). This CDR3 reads CASSPPLTNTGELFF. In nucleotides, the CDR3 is TGTGCCAGCAGCCCTCCCCTGACGAACACCGGGGAGCTGTTTTTT. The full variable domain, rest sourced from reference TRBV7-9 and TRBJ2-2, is DTGVSQNPRHKITKRGQNVTFRCDPISEHNRLYWYRQTLGQGPEFLTYFQNEAQLEKSRLLSDRFSAERPKGSFSTLEIQRTEQGDSAMYLCASSPPLTNTGELFFGEGSRLTVL.

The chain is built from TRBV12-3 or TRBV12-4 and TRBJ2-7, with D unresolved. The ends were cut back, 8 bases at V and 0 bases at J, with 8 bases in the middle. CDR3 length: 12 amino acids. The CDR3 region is CASSRSSYEQYF. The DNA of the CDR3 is TGTGCCAGCTCGCGGAGCTCCTACGAGCAGTACTTC.

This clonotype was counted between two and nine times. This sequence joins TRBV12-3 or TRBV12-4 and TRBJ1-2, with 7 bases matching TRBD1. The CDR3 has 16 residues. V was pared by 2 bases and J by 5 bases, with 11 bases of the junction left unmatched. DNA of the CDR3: TGTGCCAGCAGTTTATCCCGGACAGGCGTCCAGTATGGCTACACCTTC. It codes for CASSLSRTGVQYGYTF.

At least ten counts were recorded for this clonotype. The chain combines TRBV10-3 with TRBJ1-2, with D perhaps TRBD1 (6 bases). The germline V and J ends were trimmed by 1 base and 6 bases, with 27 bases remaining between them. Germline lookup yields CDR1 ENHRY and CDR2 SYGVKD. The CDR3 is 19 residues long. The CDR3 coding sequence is TGTGCCATCAGTGAGTTAGACCCATACGGGACACAGCCTGAGGATGGCTACACCTTC. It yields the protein CAISELDPYGTQPEDGYTF.

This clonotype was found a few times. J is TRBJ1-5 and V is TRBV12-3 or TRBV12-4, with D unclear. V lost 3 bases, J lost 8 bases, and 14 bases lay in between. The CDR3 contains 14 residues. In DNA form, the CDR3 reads TGTGCCAGCAGTTTGGGAGGGAAAATCGAGCCCCAGCATTTT. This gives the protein CASSLGGKIEPQHF.

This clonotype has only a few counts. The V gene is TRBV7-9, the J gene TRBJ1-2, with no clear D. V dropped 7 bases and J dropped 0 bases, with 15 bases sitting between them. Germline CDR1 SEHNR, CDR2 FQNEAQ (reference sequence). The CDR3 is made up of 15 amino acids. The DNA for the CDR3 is TGTGCCAGCAACGAAGGACCCTACACTAACTATGGCTACACCTTC. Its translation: CASNEGPYTNYGYTF.

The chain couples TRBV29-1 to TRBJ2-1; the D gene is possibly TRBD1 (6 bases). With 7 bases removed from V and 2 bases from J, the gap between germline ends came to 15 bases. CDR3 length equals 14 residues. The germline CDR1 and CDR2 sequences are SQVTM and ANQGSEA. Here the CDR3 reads CSAGATGTYNEQFF. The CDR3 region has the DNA TGCAGCGCGGGCGCGACAGGCACCTACAATGAGCAGTTCTTC.

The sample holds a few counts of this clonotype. The CDR3 protein is CSASGSGYTF. Written as DNA, the CDR3 is TGCAGTGCTTCAGGGTCGGGCTACACCTTC. J is TRBJ1-2 and V is TRBV20-1; D is possibly TRBD1 (5 bases). Germline loops: CDR1 DFQATT, CDR2 SNEGSKA (reference sequence). The CDR3 is 10 residues long. Trimming cost V 5 bases and J 8 bases, with 9 bases left between them.

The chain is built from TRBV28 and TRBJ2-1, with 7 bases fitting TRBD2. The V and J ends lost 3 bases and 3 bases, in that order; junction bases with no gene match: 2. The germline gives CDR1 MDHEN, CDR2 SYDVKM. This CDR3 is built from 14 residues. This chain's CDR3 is CASSLGGVYNEQFF. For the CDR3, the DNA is TGTGCCAGCAGTTTGGGGGGGGTCTACAATGAGCAGTTCTTC.